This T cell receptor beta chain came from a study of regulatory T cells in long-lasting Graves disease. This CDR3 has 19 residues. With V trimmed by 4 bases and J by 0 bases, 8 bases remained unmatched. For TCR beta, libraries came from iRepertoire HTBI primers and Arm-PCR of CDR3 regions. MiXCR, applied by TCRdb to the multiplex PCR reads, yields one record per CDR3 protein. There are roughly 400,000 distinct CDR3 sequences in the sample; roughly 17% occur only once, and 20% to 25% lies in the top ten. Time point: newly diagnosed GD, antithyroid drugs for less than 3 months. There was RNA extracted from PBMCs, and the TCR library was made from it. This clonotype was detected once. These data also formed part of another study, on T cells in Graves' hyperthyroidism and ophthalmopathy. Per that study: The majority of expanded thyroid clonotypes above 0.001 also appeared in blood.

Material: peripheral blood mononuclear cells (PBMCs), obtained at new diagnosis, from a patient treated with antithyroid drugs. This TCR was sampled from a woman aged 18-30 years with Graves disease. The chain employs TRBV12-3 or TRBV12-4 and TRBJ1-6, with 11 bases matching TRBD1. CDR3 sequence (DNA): TGTGCCAGCAGTTCAGCCGGGACAGGGGGGAGCTCCTATAATTCACCCCTCCACTTT. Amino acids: CASSSAGTGGSSYNSPLHF.